The TCR beta chain under discussion was sequenced for a study of blood T cell repertoires in COVID-19. Looked up from germline, CDR1 is SGHNT and CDR2 is YYREEE (reference sequence). The V end lost 4 bases, the J end lost 9 bases, and 14 bases lay between the germline ends. There are 12 residues in the CDR3. Original data processing: For nucleated cells, counts were estimated from reference gene primer amplification. Only in-frame clones appear in the TCRdb table, and some are missing; sequencing was by immunoSEQ multiplex PCR. V and J calls and clone size are given by that table; D and trimming were obtained from the DNA. The data hold approximately 170,000 clones, with 88% observed a single time. This clone has just one count.

The clonotype originates from a man aged 45-65 years who had recovered from COVID-19. The sequenced sample consisted of peripheral blood. The chain joins TRBV5-4 to TRBJ2-7; perhaps TRBD1 as D (5 bases). The CDR3 DNA reads TGTGCCAGCAGCCCCGACAGTCTTCCGCAGTACTTC. Amino acids: CASSPDSLPQYF.